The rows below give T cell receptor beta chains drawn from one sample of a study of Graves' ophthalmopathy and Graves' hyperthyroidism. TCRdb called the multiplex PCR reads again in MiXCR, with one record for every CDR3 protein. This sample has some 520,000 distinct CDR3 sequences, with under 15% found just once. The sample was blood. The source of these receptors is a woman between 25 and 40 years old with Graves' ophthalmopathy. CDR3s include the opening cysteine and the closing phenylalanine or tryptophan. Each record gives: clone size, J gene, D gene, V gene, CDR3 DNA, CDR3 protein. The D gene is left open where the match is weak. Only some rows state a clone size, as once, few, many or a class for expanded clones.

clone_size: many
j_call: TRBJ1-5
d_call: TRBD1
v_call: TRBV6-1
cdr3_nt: TGTGCCAGCAGTGATTGGCCAGGGGGGCTAGGTGGCAATCAGCCCCAGCATTTT
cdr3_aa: CASSDWPGGLGGNQPQHF

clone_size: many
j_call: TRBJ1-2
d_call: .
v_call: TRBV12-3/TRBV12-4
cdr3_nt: TGTGCCAGCAGCAAGGGGCAGGGCGTTAGTGATGGCTACACCTTC
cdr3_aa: CASSKGQGVSDGYTF

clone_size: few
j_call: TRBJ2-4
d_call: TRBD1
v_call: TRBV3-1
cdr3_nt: TGTGCCAGCAGCCAAGAACCACCGGGACAGGGGGCCAAAAACATTCAGTACTTC
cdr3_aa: CASSQEPPGQGAKNIQYF

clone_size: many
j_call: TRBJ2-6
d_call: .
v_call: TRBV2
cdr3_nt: TGTGCCAGCAGTGAAGGGAGACTTGGGGCCAACGTCCTGACTTTC
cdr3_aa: CASSEGRLGANVLTF

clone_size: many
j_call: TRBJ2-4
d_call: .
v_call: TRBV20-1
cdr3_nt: TGCAGTGCTAGGTGGAGACCAGCCAACATTAAGTACTTC
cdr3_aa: CSARWRPANIKYF

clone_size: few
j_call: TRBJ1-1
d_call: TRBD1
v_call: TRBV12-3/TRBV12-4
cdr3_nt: TGTGCCAGCAGATTGGACAGGGGACCTGAAGCTTTCTTT
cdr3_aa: CASRLDRGPEAFF

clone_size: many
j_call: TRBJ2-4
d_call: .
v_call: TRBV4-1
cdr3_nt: TGCGCCAGCAGCCCCGAGGGACGGCTAAACATTCAGTACTTC
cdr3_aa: CASSPEGRLNIQYF

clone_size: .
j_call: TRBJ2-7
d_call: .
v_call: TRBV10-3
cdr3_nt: TGTGCCATCAGTGTGGGCGGGGTGTCCTACGAGCAGTACTTC
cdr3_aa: CAISVGGVSYEQYF

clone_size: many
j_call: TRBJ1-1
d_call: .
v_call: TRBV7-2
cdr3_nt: TGTGCCAGCAGCTTACGGGCACTCACTGAAGCTTTCTTT
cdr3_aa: CASSLRALTEAFF

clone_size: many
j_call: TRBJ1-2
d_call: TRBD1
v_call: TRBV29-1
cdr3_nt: TGCAGCGTTGAAGCGATCAGGGGGCTCTATGGCTACACCTTC
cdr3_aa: CSVEAIRGLYGYTF

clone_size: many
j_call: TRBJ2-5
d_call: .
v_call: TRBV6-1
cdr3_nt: TGTGCCAGCAGTGATGGGGGGATCATTCTAGAGACCCAGTACTTC
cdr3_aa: CASSDGGIILETQYF

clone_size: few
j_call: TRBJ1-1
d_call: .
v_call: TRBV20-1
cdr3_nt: TGCAGTGCTAGAGAAAACAGAGGAAACACTGAAGCTTTCTTT
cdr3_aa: CSARENRGNTEAFF

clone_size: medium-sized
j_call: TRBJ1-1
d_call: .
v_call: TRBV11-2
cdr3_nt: TGTGCCAGCAGCTTAGGTCATTCAAGGGGCTCGAACACTGAAGCTTTCTTT
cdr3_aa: CASSLGHSRGSNTEAFF

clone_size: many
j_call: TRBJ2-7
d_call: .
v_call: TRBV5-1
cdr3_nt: TGCGCCAGCAGCTTGTCGACAAACGTCTACGAGCAGTACTTC
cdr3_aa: CASSLSTNVYEQYF

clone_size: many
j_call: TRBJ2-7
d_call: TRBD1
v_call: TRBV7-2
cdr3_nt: TGTGCCAGCAACCCCACAGGGGTACACGAGCAGTACTTC
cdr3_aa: CASNPTGVHEQYF

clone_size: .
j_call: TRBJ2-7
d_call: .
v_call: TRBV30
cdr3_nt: TGTGCCTGGAGCCCGGGGGACCAGAACGAGCAGTACTTC
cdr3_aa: CAWSPGDQNEQYF

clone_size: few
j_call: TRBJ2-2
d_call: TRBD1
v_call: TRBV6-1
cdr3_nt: TGTGCCAGCAGTCGACAGGGGGACGGCGGGGAGCTGTTTTTT
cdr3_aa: CASSRQGDGGELFF

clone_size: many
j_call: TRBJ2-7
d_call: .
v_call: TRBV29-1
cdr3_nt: TGCAGCGTTGAAGGGAGCTCCTACGAGCAGTACTTC
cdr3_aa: CSVEGSSYEQYF